The 23 T cell receptor beta chains below come from one sample, sequenced in a study of response to subunit inactivated influenza vaccine listed by TCRdb under 2018. Library method: RT-PCR. The listed sequencing device is Illumina HiSeq 2500. TCRdb applied fastp at Q25 and MiXCR to the public reads, then kept only in-frame beta chains. CDR3 protein duplicates are merged, each entry listing the most common genes and DNA. The sample yields about 780,000 distinct CDR3 sequences; under 20% were counted once. The ten top clones hold roughly a tenth of the sample. The source material was PBMCs from blood, sampled about 5 days after vaccination. These receptors all come from a man over 45 who received an inactivated influenza vaccine. Donor details come from another sample of the same person, matched by shared clones.

This clonotype was recorded many times. The rearrangement joins TRBV20-1 to TRBJ1-5; D possibly corresponds to TRBD1 (5 bases). The V and J ends lost 3 bases and 0 bases respectively, with 15 bases between them. This CDR3 region has 16 residues. Germline values: CDR1 DFQATT, CDR2 SNEGSKA (reference sequence). The CDR3 is CSARAGSGGSNQPQHF. CDR3 nucleotide sequence: TGCAGTGCTAGGGCCGGGTCCGGGGGTAGCAATCAGCCCCAGCATTTT.

The rearrangement links TRBV12-3 or TRBV12-4 to TRBJ2-5; D remains ambiguous. The V and J ends lost 4 bases and 3 bases respectively, with 18 bases between them. The CDR3 runs 16 residues. The CDR3 region has the DNA TGTGCCAGCAGTTCCCACAGTTTTCGGCAGGAAGAGACCCAGTACTTC. Protein product: CASSSHSFRQEETQYF.

The rearrangement links TRBV20-1 to TRBJ2-1, with D possibly TRBD1 on 6 matching bases. CDR3 length: 14 residues. Per the germline V gene, CDR1 is DFQATT and CDR2 is SNEGSKA (reference sequence). Trimming took 6 bases from V and 6 from J, leaving 18 bases between them. This CDR3 is CSALQGLPTNEQFF. The CDR3 nucleotides read TGCAGTGCCCTCCAGGGGCTCCCTACCAATGAGCAGTTCTTC.

This clonotype was seen more than once but under ten times. V and J are TRBV5-1 and TRBJ2-3; 10 nucleotides align to TRBD1. The V segment lost 0 bases and the J segment 6 bases; nucleotides outside the gene matches: 4. Germline CDR1 reads SGHRS; CDR2 reads YFSETQ. This CDR3 contains 15 residues. The CDR3 DNA follows: TGCGCCAGCAGCTTGGGGACAGGGGGTTCGGATACGCAGTATTTT. It specifies CASSLGTGGSDTQYF. The full variable domain, rest sourced from reference TRBV5-1 and TRBJ2-3, is KAGVTQTPRYLIKTRGQQVTLSCSPISGHRSVSWYQQTPGQGLQFLFEYFSETQRNKGNFPGRFSGRQFSNSRSEMNVSTLELGDSALYLCASSLGTGGSDTQYFGPGTRLTVL.

In its sample, this clonotype was seen many times. The V call is TRBV29-1, the J call TRBJ1-2; tentative D call: TRBD1 (5 bases). CDR1 and CDR2 (germline): SQVTM, ANQGSEA. The CDR3 is 13 residues long. Between the trimmed V and J ends, which lost 6 bases and 7 bases, there was a span of 18 bases. CDR3 coding DNA: TGCAGCGTCTCTTCATCCAGGGTCCTTGGCTACACCTTC. Its protein is CSVSSSRVLGYTF.

This clonotype was found a few times. This chain uses TRBV6-2 or TRBV6-3 with TRBJ1-2; 7 nucleotides agree with TRBD1. The CDR3 runs to 17 residues. Germline CDR1 reads MNHEY; CDR2 reads SVGEGT. Trimming at V came to 0 bases and at J to 6 bases, leaving 13 bases not matched to a gene. The CDR3 reads CASSYSMDRPEWDGYTF. DNA of the CDR3: TGTGCCAGCAGTTACTCGATGGACAGGCCAGAATGGGATGGCTACACCTTC.

This clonotype was seen only a few times. This rearrangement joins TRBV4-1 to TRBJ2-7; no definite D call. V was clipped by 0 bases and J by 4 bases, with 7 bases between them. The CDR3 runs to 13 residues. Germline V lookup: CDR1 MGHRA, CDR2 YSYEKL. CDR3 loop: CASSQEVWYEQYF. Written as DNA, the CDR3 is TGCGCCAGCAGCCAAGAAGTGTGGTACGAGCAGTACTTC.

V usage is TRBV12-3 or TRBV12-4 and J usage is TRBJ2-5; 8 bases fit TRBD1. The V segment lost 3 bases and the J segment 5 bases; nucleotides outside the gene matches: 11. The CDR3 has 16 residues. CDR3 bases: TGTGCCAGCAGTTTCGGGGCAGGGGGCGACGGGGAGACCCAGTACTTC. Encoded protein: CASSFGAGGDGETQYF.

This clonotype occurred many times. The chain uses TRBV4-2 and TRBJ2-3; no firm D call. Germline CDR1 and CDR2: LGHNA and YNFKEQ. Trimming took 0 bases from V and 2 from J, leaving 9 bases between them. This CDR3 has 15 amino acids. The CDR3 DNA reads as TGTGCCAGCAGCCAAGATCTTACAGCCACAGATACGCAGTATTTT. Its translation: CASSQDLTATDTQYF.

The chain recombines TRBV29-1 with TRBJ2-7; 10 positions match TRBD1. The CDR3 totals 13 residues. CDR1 and CDR2 from the germline V gene are SQVTM and ANQGSEA. The ends lost 6 bases at V and 4 bases at J; junction bases unmatched: 6. The CDR3 region is CSVLDRGTYEQYF. Written as DNA, the CDR3 is TGCAGCGTCCTGGACAGGGGGACATACGAGCAGTACTTC.

V and J are TRBV20-1 and TRBJ2-7; TRBD1 is a possible D gene (7 bases). Germline CDR1 DFQATT, CDR2 SNEGSKA (reference sequence). The CDR3 runs to 14 residues. V dropped 4 bases and J dropped 7 bases, with 20 bases sitting between them. The CDR3 sequence: CSANAGQGVREQYF. In DNA form, the CDR3 reads TGCAGTGCTAACGCGGGGCAGGGGGTAAGAGAGCAGTACTTC.

The chain links TRBV5-1 to TRBJ2-2; D is unresolved. Trimming cost V 4 bases and J 0 bases, with 13 bases left between them. Germline assignment: CDR1 SGHRS and CDR2 YFSETQ. This CDR3 has 16 amino acids. CDR3 DNA: TGCGCCAGCAGCAACAAGGCTGAGCCGAACACCGGGGAGCTGTTTTTT. As protein: CASSNKAEPNTGELFF.

A word on this clonotype: The junction does not match germline at one end; this may be a read error. This sequence joins TRBV5-1 and TRBJ1-4, with 7 bases fitting TRBD1. Germline V gene lookup returns CDR1 SGHRS and CDR2 YFSETQ. This CDR3 comprises 14 residues. The CDR3 region is CASRLGQTNEKLFF. The DNA for the CDR3 is TGCGCCAGCAGATTGGGACAGACTAATGAAAAACTGTTTTTT.

This clonotype was seen more than once but under ten times. In DNA, the CDR3 is TGCGCCAGCAGCTTTATGGGACAGGGGGCGCGGGGGGCCAACGTCCTGACTTTC. It specifies CASSFMGQGARGANVLTF. The chain has TRBV5-1 and TRBJ2-6; 12 nucleotides line up with TRBD1. There are 18 residues in the CDR3. From germline, CDR1 is SGHRS and CDR2 YFSETQ. The junction had 7 bases not matched to a gene; V was cut back by 2 bases and J by 4 bases.

This clonotype was detected ten times or more. The CDR3 is CASSTPPGELFF. The CDR3 coding sequence is TGTGCCAGCAGTACTCCTCCCGGGGAGCTGTTTTTT. The chain couples TRBV7-2 to TRBJ2-2, with D unresolved. Germline lookup yields CDR1 SGHTA and CDR2 FQGNSA. The CDR3 has 12 amino acids. V was cut by 6 bases and J by 6 bases, with 8 bases left in between.

This clonotype has only one observation. The genes are TRBV5-1 and TRBJ2-5; perhaps TRBD1 as D (6 bases). Germline CDR1 and CDR2: SGHRS and YFSETQ. The CDR3 extends over 14 amino acids. The V and J ends lost 2 bases and 5 bases respectively, with 13 bases between them. The DNA of the CDR3 is TGCGCCAGCAGCTTTACAGGGTTTACCGAGACCCAGTACTTC. It yields the protein CASSFTGFTETQYF.

This clonotype has more than one count but fewer than ten. The chain uses TRBV20-1 and TRBJ2-1; 12 bases are a match to TRBD2. The CDR3 runs to 14 residues. Trimming cost V 6 bases and J 9 bases; bases outside gene matches: 9. Germline CDR1 and CDR2: DFQATT and SNEGSKA (reference sequence). The CDR3 sequence is CSATGLAGSFEQFF. As DNA, the CDR3 is TGCAGTGCGACGGGACTAGCGGGTTCTTTTGAGCAGTTCTTC.

This CDR3 is CASRPGQGVHTIYF. In DNA form, the CDR3 reads TGTGCCAGCAGGCCGGGACAGGGGGTACACACCATATATTTT. V usage is TRBV12-3 or TRBV12-4 and J usage is TRBJ1-3; 11 bases are shared with TRBD1. The CDR3 contains 14 residues. Losses at the gene ends were 6 bases for V and 8 bases for J; bases not matched to a gene: 6.

This clonotype was picked up many times. The CDR3 here is CAISDIYEQYF. The CDR3 DNA follows: TGTGCCATCAGTGATATCTACGAGCAGTACTTC. This rearrangement joins TRBV10-3 to TRBJ2-7; no firm D call. CDR1 and CDR2 from the germline V gene are ENHRY and SYGVKD. V was clipped by 3 bases and J by 3 bases, with 3 bases between them. The CDR3 has 11 amino acids.

The chain recombines TRBV7-2 with TRBJ2-2; 7 bases match TRBD1. J lost 4 bases, V lost 5 bases, and 7 bases had no gene match. This CDR3 comprises 15 residues. The germline CDR1 and CDR2 sequences are SGHTA and FQGNSA. CDR3 in amino acids: CASSLTGKGTGELFF. CDR3 bases: TGTGCCAGCAGCCTGACAGGGAAGGGCACCGGGGAGCTGTTTTTT.

This sequence joins TRBV7-2 and TRBJ1-5; D unresolved. The length of the CDR3 is 17 residues. Germline V gene data show CDR1 as SGHTA and CDR2 as FQGNSA. Between the trimmed V and J ends, which lost 1 base and 1 base, there was a span of 14 bases. The CDR3 sequence: CASSLGARGTSNQPQHF. CDR3 nucleotide sequence: TGTGCCAGCAGCTTAGGAGCCCGGGGTACGAGCAATCAGCCCCAGCATTTT.

This chain joins TRBV12-3 or TRBV12-4 and TRBJ2-3; D may correspond to TRBD1 or TRBD2 (5 bases each). The CDR3 runs 14 residues. Trimming removed 6 bases at V and 3 bases at J, with 13 bases between. CDR3 sequence: CASRLGERTDTQYF. CDR3 bases: TGTGCCAGCAGACTAGGGGAAAGGACAGATACGCAGTATTTT.

This clonotype was seen a handful of times. This chain links TRBV6-5 with TRBJ1-5; TRBD1 is a possible D gene (5 bases). V was shortened by 5 bases and J by 3 bases, with 20 bases between the two germline ends. There are 17 residues in the CDR3. The germline V gene has CDR1 MNHEY and CDR2 SVGAGI. CDR3 region: CASSLPWGTRSNQPQHF. The CDR3, as DNA: TGTGCCAGCAGTCTACCCTGGGGCACCCGTTCCAATCAGCCCCAGCATTTT.